The T cell receptor beta chain under discussion was sequenced for a study of T-cell memory formation after mild COVID-19. General study points: CD4+ contracting clones lay mainly in CM and EM, CD8+ ones in EMRA. SARS-CoV-2 specificity of second-wave clones peaking day 37 was unconfirmed.

TCRdb processed the 5' RACE reads anew with MiXCR; each CDR3 protein has one entry. The table has approximately 190,000 distinct CDR3 sequences, approximately 20% seen once. As regards this clonotype: Its specificity is unknown.

The V segment lost 6 bases and the J segment 8 bases; nucleotides outside the gene matches: 14. The CDR3 runs 15 residues. The germline V gene has CDR1 SGHRS and CDR2 YFSETQ. This TCR was sampled from an adult woman who had mild COVID-19 (a few samples of this study predate the infection). Cell type and time point are not known. The sample was PBMCs or a T cell subset sorted from them (not recorded which). The rearrangement joins TRBV5-1 to TRBJ1-2; TRBD1 aligns across 9 bases. The CDR3, as DNA: TGCGCCAGCAACCTGGGACAGGGCGTAATCGACGGCTACACCTTC. Translation gives CASNLGQGVIDGYTF.